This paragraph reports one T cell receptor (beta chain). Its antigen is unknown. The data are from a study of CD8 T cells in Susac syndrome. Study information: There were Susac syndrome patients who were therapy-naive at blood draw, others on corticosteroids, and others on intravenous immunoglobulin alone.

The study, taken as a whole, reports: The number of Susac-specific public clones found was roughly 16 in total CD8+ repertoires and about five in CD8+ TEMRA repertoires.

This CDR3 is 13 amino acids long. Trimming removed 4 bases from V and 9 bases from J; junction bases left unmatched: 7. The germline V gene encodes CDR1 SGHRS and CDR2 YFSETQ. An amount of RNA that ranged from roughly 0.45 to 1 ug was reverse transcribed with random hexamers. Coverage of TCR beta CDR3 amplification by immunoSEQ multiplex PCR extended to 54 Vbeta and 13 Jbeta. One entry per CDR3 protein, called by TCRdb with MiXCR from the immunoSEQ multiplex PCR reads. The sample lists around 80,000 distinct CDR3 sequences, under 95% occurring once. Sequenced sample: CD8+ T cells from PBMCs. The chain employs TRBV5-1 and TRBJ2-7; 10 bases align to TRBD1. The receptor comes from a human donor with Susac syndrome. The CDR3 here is CASSVDRGPGQYF. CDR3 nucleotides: TGCGCCAGCAGCGTAGACAGGGGGCCAGGGCAGTACTTC.